This T cell receptor beta chain was retrieved from a study of blood T cell repertoires in COVID-19. About the research overall: Specimens from acute and convalescent COVID-19 originated in the United States, Italy and Spain. From T cells, B-cell-depleted T cells, or PBMCs came the material, which was cDNA or gDNA.

The sample holds one count of this clone. The CDR3 spans 15 residues. Germline assignment: CDR1 SGHTA and CDR2 FQGNSA. The J segment lost 6 bases and the V segment lost 1 base, leaving 6 bases of the junction unmatched. The authors' processing: The assay estimated nucleated cells by amplifying reference gene primers. Some clones are missing from TCRdb's copy, which holds only in-frame ones; the method was immunoSEQ multiplex PCR. That table supplies the V and J calls and clone size; D and trimming were determined from the DNA. Of 200,000 to 250,000 clones in the sample, 80% to 90% were seen once. The specimen was peripheral blood. The genes are TRBV7-2 and TRBJ2-1; the match to TRBD2 covers 7 bases. This sequence originates from a man in his 60s who had recovered from COVID-19. DNA for the CDR3: TGTGCCAGCAGCTTAGTCGTGCGGACTAGCAATGAGCAGTTCTTC. Amino acid sequence: CASSLVVRTSNEQFF.